The 18 T cell receptor beta chains listed next were all sequenced from one sample in a study of monozygotic twins with inflammatory bowel disease. For each CDR3 protein, TCRdb gives one entry from its re-call of the 5' RACE reads, without DNA. The record lists around 230,000 distinct CDR3 sequences, of which the ten most abundant hold less than 2%. Sequencing was carried out using blood. The receptors here all came from a human donor with ulcerative colitis or Crohn's disease, or a healthy co-twin of an affected twin (not recorded which).

The chain recombines TRBV12-3 or TRBV12-4 with TRBJ2-3. The CDR3 is made up of 14 amino acids. This chain's CDR3 is CASSLHANTDTQYF.

V usage is TRBV7-2 and J usage is TRBJ1-2. The CDR3 runs 12 residues. Germline assignment: CDR1 SGHTA and CDR2 FQGNSA. CDR3 sequence: CASSLARGELVF.

The chain uses TRBV5-5 and TRBJ1-1; TCRdb reports TRBD1, a call that lacks DNA to check it against. Germline V gene data show CDR1 as SGHKS and CDR2 as YYEKEE (reference sequence). The CDR3 spans 17 residues. CDR3 residues: CASSLGASWWGEDEAFF.

V usage is TRBV6-5 and J usage is TRBJ2-7; TCRdb designates TRBD2, a call that cannot be tested without DNA. This CDR3 is 13 amino acids long. Germline CDR1 and CDR2: MNHEY and SVGAGI. The CDR3: CASSYGASSSQYF.

The chain recombines TRBV25-1 with TRBJ2-7; absent DNA, TCRdb's TRBD2 call cannot be checked. Looked up from germline, CDR1 is MGHDK and CDR2 is SYGVNS. The CDR3 extends over 13 amino acids. The CDR3: CASRRVGGGEQYF.

The rearrangement links TRBV18 to TRBJ1-2. The germline V gene encodes CDR1 KGHSH and CDR2 LQKENI. CDR3 length equals 13 residues. The CDR3 spells CASSPDTDYGYTF.

The V gene is TRBV7-2, the J gene TRBJ1-5. The CDR3 spans 13 residues. Germline CDR1 SGHTA, CDR2 FQGNSA. This chain's CDR3 is CASSLEVDQPQHF.

The chain has TRBV19 and TRBJ1-6. This CDR3 has 16 amino acids. Looked up from germline, CDR1 is LNHDA and CDR2 is SQIVND (reference sequence). This CDR3 reads CASRGAQSSYNSPLHF.

The CDR3 spells CASSLGGLTQYF. The chain recombines TRBV7-2 with TRBJ2-3; without DNA, the TCRdb call of TRBD2 cannot be checked. There are 12 residues in the CDR3. Germline V gene sequence: CDR1 SGHTA, CDR2 FQGNSA.

The chain recombines TRBV7-9 with TRBJ2-7; TCRdb's assignment of TRBD2 cannot be checked, as there is no DNA. The germline V gene encodes CDR1 SEHNR and CDR2 FQNEAQ (reference sequence). The CDR3 loop spans 17 amino acids. The CDR3 reads CASSTSKTSGSFLDQYF.

This chain uses TRBV6-2 or TRBV6-3 with TRBJ1-2; the D call of TRBD1 rests on TCRdb alone, since no DNA is present to check it. The CDR3 contains 12 residues. Germline CDR1 and CDR2: MNHEY and SVGEGT. Here the CDR3 reads CASKGQGYGYTF.

The V and J genes are TRBV28 and TRBJ1-2; TCRdb reports TRBD1, a call that lacks DNA to check it against. CDR1 is MDHEN and CDR2 is SYDVKM in the germline V gene. The CDR3 consists of 13 residues. This chain's CDR3 is CASSRPGGRGYTF.

The rearrangement joins TRBV19 to TRBJ2-5. Germline CDR1 reads LNHDA; CDR2 reads SQIVND (reference sequence). There are 17 residues in the CDR3. The CDR3 loop reads CASSIWNQDLHQETQYF. Full variable domain (remainder filled in from reference TRBV19 and TRBJ2-5): DGGITQSPKYLFRKEGQNVTLSCEQNLNHDAMYWYRQDPGQGLRLIYYSQIVNDFQKGDIAEGYSVSREKKESFPLTVTSAQKNPTAFYLCASSIWNQDLHQETQYFGPGTRLLVL.

V and J are TRBV20-1 and TRBJ2-1; TCRdb names TRBD2, which stays unverified in the absence of DNA. The CDR3 spans 14 residues. Germline lookup yields CDR1 DFQATT and CDR2 SNEGSKA (reference sequence). CDR3 amino acids: CSATRTGPADEQFF.

The V gene is TRBV5-1, the J gene TRBJ1-2; the TCRdb call, TRBD1, lacks DNA for checking. Germline CDR1 reads SGHRS; CDR2 reads YFSETQ. The CDR3 totals 17 residues. The CDR3 protein is CASSLSGTAPINYGYTF. Full variable domain (remainder filled in from reference TRBV5-1 and TRBJ1-2): KAGVTQTPRYLIKTRGQQVTLSCSPISGHRSVSWYQQTPGQGLQFLFEYFSETQRNKGNFPGRFSGRQFSNSRSEMNVSTLELGDSALYLCASSLSGTAPINYGYTFGSGTRLTVV.

The CDR3 sequence: CASSPRMTGLVAKNIQYF. This chain links TRBV3-1 with TRBJ2-4; without DNA, the TCRdb call of TRBD1 cannot be checked. Germline assignment: CDR1 LGHDT and CDR2 YNNKEL (reference sequence). The CDR3 has 18 residues.

V is TRBV15 and J is TRBJ2-2; lacking DNA, the TRBD1 call made by TCRdb goes unchecked. Germline-derived CDR1 and CDR2 are LNHNV and YYDKDF (reference sequence). CDR3 length: 15 amino acids. The CDR3 here is CATAKGRGRAGELFF. The variable domain in full, with the rest retrieved from reference TRBV15 and TRBJ2-2, is DAMVIQNPRYQVTQFGKPVTLSCSQTLNHNVMYWYQQKSSQAPKLLFHYYDKDFNNEADTPDNFQSRRPNTSFCFLDIRSPGLGDTAMYLCATAKGRGRAGELFFGEGSRLTVL.

This rearrangement joins TRBV6-5 to TRBJ2-4; as DNA is missing, the TRBD1 call by TCRdb cannot be tested. This CDR3 has 15 residues. The germline V gene encodes CDR1 MNHEY and CDR2 SVGAGI. CDR3 sequence reads: CASSYSQGASNIQYF.